The entry below describes one T cell receptor (beta chain). V shed 4 bases and J shed 1 base, with 11 bases lying between them. Looked up from germline, CDR1 is SGHRS and CDR2 is YFSETQ. CDR3 length: 14 amino acids. This specimen comes from a study of control samples from healthy donors and cancer patients. Sequencing used immunoSEQ multiplex PCR; TCRdb keeps in-frame clones, though not all of them. The table lists over 100,000 clones, roughly 90% of them singletons, with 5.5% in the top ten. The sample comprised blood. The genes are TRBV5-1 and TRBJ1-1, with D perhaps matching TRBD1 (5 bases). The sequence was obtained from a man between 18 and 35 years old in good health. The CDR3 region is CASSPQTENTEAFF. CDR3 bases: TGCGCCAGCAGCCCGCAGACAGAGAACACTGAAGCTTTCTTT.